This T cell receptor (beta chain) appears in the sequencing data of a study of technical replicates of blood from several donors. Losses at the gene ends were 4 bases for V and 5 bases for J; bases not matched to a gene: 8. The CDR3 covers 14 residues. The germline CDR1 and CDR2 sequences are SGHRS and YFSETQ. TCRdb keeps only in-frame clones here, not all; method: immunoSEQ multiplex PCR. This table holds under 65,000 clones, 75% to 90% found once. The chain carries TRBV5-1 and TRBJ1-1, with TRBD1 matching over 7 bases. This clonotype was obtained from a human donor in good health. Some clones in this sample may be carry-over from other donors' samples. Sequenced input: PBMCs. The CDR3 reads CASSGGQRRTEAFF. The CDR3 DNA is TGCGCCAGCAGCGGGGGACAGAGGAGGACTGAAGCTTTCTTT.